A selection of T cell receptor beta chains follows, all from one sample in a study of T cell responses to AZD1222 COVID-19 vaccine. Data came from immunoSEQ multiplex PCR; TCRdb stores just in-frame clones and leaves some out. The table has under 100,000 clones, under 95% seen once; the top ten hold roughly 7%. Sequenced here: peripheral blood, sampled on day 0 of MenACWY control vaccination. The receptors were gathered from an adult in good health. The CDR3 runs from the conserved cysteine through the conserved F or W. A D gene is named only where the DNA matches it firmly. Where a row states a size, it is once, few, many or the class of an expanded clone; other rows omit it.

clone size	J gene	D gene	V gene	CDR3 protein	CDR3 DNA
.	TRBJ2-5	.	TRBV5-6	CASSLGRGETQYF	TGTGCCAGCAGCTTGGGGCGGGGAGAGACCCAGTACTTC
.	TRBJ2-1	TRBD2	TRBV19	CASSFGLAAYNEQFF	TGTGCCAGTAGTTTCGGGCTAGCGGCATACAATGAGCAGTTCTTC
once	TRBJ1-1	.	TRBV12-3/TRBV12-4	CASRWGTTEAFF	TGTGCCAGCAGATGGGGGACCACTGAAGCTTTCTTT
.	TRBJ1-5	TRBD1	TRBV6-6	CASSRSLLQGAQHF	TGTGCCAGCAGTCGCTCCTTATTACAGGGGGCCCAGCATTTT
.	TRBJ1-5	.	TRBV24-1	CATSDRHNQPQHF	TGTGCCACCAGTGATCGTCACAATCAGCCCCAGCATTTT
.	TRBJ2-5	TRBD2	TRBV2	CASSPTSEQETQYF	TGTGCCAGCAGTCCTACTAGCGAACAAGAGACCCAGTACTTC
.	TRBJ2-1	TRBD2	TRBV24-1	CATSDLPRPSGGNNEQFF	TGTGCCACCAGTGATTTGCCTCGTCCTAGCGGGGGGAACAATGAGCAGTTCTTC
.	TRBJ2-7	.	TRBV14	CASSQHLDSYEQYF	TGTGCCAGCAGCCAACACCTTGACTCCTACGAGCAGTACTTC
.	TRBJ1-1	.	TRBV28	CASSLTTGKTEAFF	TGTGCCAGCAGTTTAACTACAGGGAAAACTGAAGCTTTCTTT
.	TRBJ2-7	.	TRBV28	CASTRWGIASYEQYF	TGTGCCAGCACCCGGTGGGGTATCGCGTCCTACGAGCAGTACTTC
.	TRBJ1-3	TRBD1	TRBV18	CASSTGVSGNTIYF	TGTGCCAGCTCAACAGGGGTCTCTGGAAACACCATATATTTT
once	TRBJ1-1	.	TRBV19	CASSLGRAASNTEAFF	TGTGCCAGTAGTCTAGGGAGGGCAGCTTCGAACACTGAAGCTTTCTTT
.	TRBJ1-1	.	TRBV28	CASSFQGNTEAFF	TGTGCCAGCAGTTTTCAGGGGAACACTGAAGCTTTCTTT
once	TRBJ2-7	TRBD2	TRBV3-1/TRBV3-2	CASSWTSGSSYEQYF	TGTGCCAGCAGCTGGACTAGCGGGAGTTCCTACGAGCAGTACTTC
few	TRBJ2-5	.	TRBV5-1	CASSPVTEETQYF	TGCGCCAGCAGTCCCGTGACAGAAGAGACCCAGTACTTC
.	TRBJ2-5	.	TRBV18	CASSPGQIQETQYF	TGTGCCAGCTCACCAGGGCAGATTCAAGAGACCCAGTACTTC
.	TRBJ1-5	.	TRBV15	CATSRGGNQPQHF	TGTGCCACCAGCAGAGGAGGCAATCAGCCCCAGCATTTT
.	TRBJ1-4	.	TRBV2	CASSEGGATNEKLFF	TGTGCCAGCAGTGAAGGGGGGGCAACTAATGAAAAACTGTTTTTT
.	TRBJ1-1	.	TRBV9	CASSSGQNTEAFF	TGTGCCAGCAGCTCGGGACAGAACACTGAAGCTTTCTTT
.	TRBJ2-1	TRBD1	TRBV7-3	CASSSLRGRGYNEQFF	TGTGCCAGCAGCTCACTCAGGGGGCGAGGCTACAATGAGCAGTTCTTC
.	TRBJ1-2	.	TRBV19	CASSIGSGQRALRGYGYTF	TGTGCCAGTAGTATAGGCTCTGGACAAAGGGCTCTCCGGGGCTATGGCTACACCTTC
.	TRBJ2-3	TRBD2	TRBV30	CASRTSGVDTQYF	TGTGCCTCGCGGACTAGCGGGGTAGATACGCAGTATTTT
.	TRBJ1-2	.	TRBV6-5	CASRTRGTNYGYTF	TGTGCCAGCAGGACAAGGGGAACTAACTATGGCTACACCTTC
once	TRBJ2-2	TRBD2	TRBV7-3	CASSLFVPGLGDTGELFF	TGTGCCAGCAGCTTATTCGTCCCGGGACTAGGGGACACCGGGGAGCTGTTTTTT
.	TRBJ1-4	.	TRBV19	CASSIAAGTITNEKLFF	TGTGCCAGTAGTATAGCGGCAGGAACTATAACTAATGAAAAACTGTTTTTT
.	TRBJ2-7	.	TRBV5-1	CASSLQGYEQYF	TGCGCCAGCAGCTTACAGGGCTACGAGCAGTACTTC
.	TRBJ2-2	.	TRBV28	CASSLGRYTGELFF	TGTGCCAGCAGTTTAGGTCGCTACACCGGGGAGCTGTTTTTT
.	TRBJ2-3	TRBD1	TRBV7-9	CASSIVTGAGDTQYF	TGTGCCAGCAGCATCGTGACAGGGGCAGGAGATACGCAGTATTTT
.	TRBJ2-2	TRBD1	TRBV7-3	CASSLRFISGQEETGELFF	TGTGCCAGCAGCTTGAGGTTTATTTCCGGACAGGAGGAAACCGGGGAGCTGTTTTTT
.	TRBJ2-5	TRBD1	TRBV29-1	CSVLDRGLETQYF	TGCAGCGTTCTGGACAGGGGGCTCGAGACCCAGTACTTC
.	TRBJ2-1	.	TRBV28	CASSLWRGNNEQFF	TGTGCCAGCAGTTTATGGCGTGGGAACAATGAGCAGTTCTTC
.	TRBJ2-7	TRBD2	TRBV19	CASSTPGLATHEQYF	TGTGCCAGTAGTACTCCGGGACTAGCCACCCACGAGCAGTACTTC
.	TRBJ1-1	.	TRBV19	CASSMEGSTEAFF	TGTGCCAGTAGTATGGAGGGGAGCACTGAAGCTTTCTTT
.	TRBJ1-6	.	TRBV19	CASSLGGFRSPLHF	TGTGCCAGTAGTCTTGGGGGATTCCGGTCACCCCTCCACTTT
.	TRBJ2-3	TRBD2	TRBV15	CATRKGLAGASTDTQYF	TGTGCCACCAGAAAGGGACTAGCGGGGGCTAGCACAGATACGCAGTATTTT
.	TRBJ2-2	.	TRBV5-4	CASSPEGTPQSGELFF	TGTGCCAGCAGCCCGGAAGGGACTCCCCAAAGCGGGGAGCTGTTTTTT
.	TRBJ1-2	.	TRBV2	CASSEASGLGNAGYTF	TGTGCCAGCAGTGAAGCTAGTGGTTTAGGGAATGCTGGCTACACCTTC
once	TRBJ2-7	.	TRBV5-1	CASSLAQGYEQYF	TGCGCCAGCAGCTTGGCCCAGGGATACGAGCAGTACTTC
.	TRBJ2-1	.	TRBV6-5	CASRPAGRALNEQFF	TGTGCCAGCAGACCCGCGGGAAGGGCGTTGAATGAGCAGTTCTTC
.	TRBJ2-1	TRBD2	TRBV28	CASSPPGLAGVNEQFF	TGTGCCAGCAGTCCCCCCGGACTAGCGGGGGTTAATGAGCAGTTCTTC
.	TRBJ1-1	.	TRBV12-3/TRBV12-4	CASSPHSTEAFF	TGTGCCAGCAGCCCTCACAGTACTGAAGCTTTCTTT
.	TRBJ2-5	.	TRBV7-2	CASSLQAGGQETQYF	TGTGCCAGCAGCTTACAAGCGGGTGGACAAGAGACCCAGTACTTC
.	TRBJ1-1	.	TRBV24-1	CATSDPRAGNTEAFF	TGTGCCACCAGTGATCCCAGGGCGGGGAACACTGAAGCTTTCTTT
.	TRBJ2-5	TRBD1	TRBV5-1	CASSLNQGASKTQYF	TGCGCCAGCAGCTTGAACCAGGGGGCGTCGAAGACCCAGTACTTC
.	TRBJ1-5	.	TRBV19	CASSSPPGVMDQPQHF	TGTGCCAGTAGTTCCCCTCCGGGGGTTATGGATCAGCCCCAGCATTTT
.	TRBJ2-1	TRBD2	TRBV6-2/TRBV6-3	CASSRLAGGYNEQFF	TGTGCCAGCAGTCGACTAGCGGGAGGGTACAATGAGCAGTTCTTC
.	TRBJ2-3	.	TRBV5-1	CASSPPLAGTDTQYF	TGCGCCAGCAGCCCCCCACTAGCTGGCACAGATACGCAGTATTTT
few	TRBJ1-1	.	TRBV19	CASSITGLNTEAFF	TGTGCCAGTAGTATAACAGGGTTGAACACTGAAGCTTTCTTT
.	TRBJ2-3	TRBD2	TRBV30	CAWSVQAGGTDTQYF	TGTGCCTGGAGTGTACAAGCGGGGGGGACAGATACGCAGTATTTT